The TCR beta chain described here comes from a study of T cells in Graves' hyperthyroidism and ophthalmopathy. From germline, CDR1 is LNHDA and CDR2 SQIVND (reference sequence). The CDR3 is 12 residues long. The V end was cut by 6 bases, the J end by 1 base, with 6 bases between. Study findings and constraints: Researchers found most expanded thyroid clonotypes above 0.001 in blood as well. With a median lead of approximately 6.4 months before onset, the model predicted ophthalmopathy.

Uncontrolled infection, other autoimmune disease, pregnancy or lactation led to exclusion. On this clonotype: Its antigen is not identified.

Authors of the study amplified TCR beta CDR3 regions from RNA transcripts. HTBI primers were used for first-round RT-PCR of the TCR CDR3. TCRdb reanalysed the multiplex PCR reads using MiXCR and keeps one entry per CDR3 protein. This table holds 660,000 or so distinct CDR3 sequences, around 20% found once. The sequence was collected from a man younger than 40 with Graves' ophthalmopathy. The chain combines TRBV19 with TRBJ1-1; D unresolved. Material for sequencing was blood. The CDR3 nucleotides are TGTGCCAGTAGAAGCCAGAACACTGAAGCTTTCTTT. This codes for CASRSQNTEAFF.